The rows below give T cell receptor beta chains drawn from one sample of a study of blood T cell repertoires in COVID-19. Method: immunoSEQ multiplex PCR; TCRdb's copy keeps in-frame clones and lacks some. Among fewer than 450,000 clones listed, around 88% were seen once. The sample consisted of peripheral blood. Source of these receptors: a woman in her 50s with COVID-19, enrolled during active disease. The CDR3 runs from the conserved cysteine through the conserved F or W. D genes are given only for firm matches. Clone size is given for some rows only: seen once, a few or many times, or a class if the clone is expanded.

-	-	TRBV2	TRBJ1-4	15	CASSVDQGVDEKLFF	TGTGCCAGCAGTGTCGATCAGGGTGTTGATGAAAAACTGTTTTTT
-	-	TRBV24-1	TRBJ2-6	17	CATSSRATDSGANVLTF	TGTGCCACCAGCTCCCGTGCTACTGACTCTGGGGCCAACGTCCTGACTTTC
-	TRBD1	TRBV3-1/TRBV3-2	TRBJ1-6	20	CASSRVTGAGPATGGSPLHF	TGTGCCAGCAGCCGAGTGACAGGGGCTGGCCCCGCGACGGGGGGATCACCCCTCCACTTT
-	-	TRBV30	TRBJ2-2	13	CAWSVQLNGELFF	TGTGCCTGGAGTGTACAGTTGAACGGGGAGCTGTTTTTT
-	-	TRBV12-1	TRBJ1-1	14	CASSALTGADEAFF	TGTGCCAGCAGCGCCTTGACAGGGGCTGATGAAGCTTTCTTT
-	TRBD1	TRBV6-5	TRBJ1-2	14	CASSIAGGDYGYTF	TGTGCCAGCAGCATAGCAGGGGGCGACTATGGCTACACCTTC
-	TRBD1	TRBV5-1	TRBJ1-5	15	CASSLTGGNNQPQHF	TGCGCCAGCAGCTTGACAGGGGGTAACAATCAGCCCCAGCATTTT
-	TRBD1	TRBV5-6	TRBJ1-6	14	CASSPDRGFTPLHF	TGTGCCAGCAGCCCCGACAGGGGCTTCACACCCCTCCACTTT
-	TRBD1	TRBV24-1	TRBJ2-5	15	CATSDLVGGRETQYF	TGTGCCACCAGTGATTTGGTAGGGGGCCGTGAGACCCAGTACTTC
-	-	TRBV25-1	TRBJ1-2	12	CATGDSLYGYTF	TGTGCCACCGGAGACAGCCTCTATGGCTACACCTTC
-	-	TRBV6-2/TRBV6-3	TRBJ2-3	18	CASSYRFGGSFGADTQYF	TGTGCCAGCAGTTACCGCTTTGGGGGGTCGTTTGGTGCAGATACGCAGTATTTT
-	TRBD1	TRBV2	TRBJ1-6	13	CASNRDRDSPLHF	TGTGCCAGCAACCGGGACAGGGATTCACCCCTCCACTTT
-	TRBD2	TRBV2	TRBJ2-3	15	CASSYPDGGRDTQYF	TGTGCCAGCAGTTACCCCGACGGGGGGAGAGATACGCAGTATTTT
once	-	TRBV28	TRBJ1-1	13	CASSFGGRRGAFF	TGTGCCAGCAGTTTTGGGGGGAGGAGAGGGGCTTTCTTT
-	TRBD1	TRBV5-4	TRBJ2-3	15	CASSLTGTGIDTQYF	TGTGCCAGCAGCTTAACCGGGACAGGGATAGATACGCAGTATTTT
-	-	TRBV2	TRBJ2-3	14	CASSERQGSDTQYF	TGTGCCAGCAGTGAACGTCAGGGTTCAGATACGCAGTATTTT
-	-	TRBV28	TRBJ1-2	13	CASFAGRPYGYTF	TGTGCCAGCTTTGCCGGGAGGCCTTATGGCTACACCTTC
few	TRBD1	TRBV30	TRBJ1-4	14	CAWSSGTGNEKLFF	TGTGCCTGGAGTTCCGGGACAGGGAATGAAAAACTGTTTTTT
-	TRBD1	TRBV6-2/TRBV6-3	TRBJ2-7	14	CASSSGTALYEQYF	TGTGCCAGCAGTTCGGGGACAGCACTCTACGAGCAGTACTTC
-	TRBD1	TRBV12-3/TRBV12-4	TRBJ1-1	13	CASNLGQLGEAFF	TGTGCCAGCAACCTGGGACAGCTCGGGGAAGCTTTCTTT
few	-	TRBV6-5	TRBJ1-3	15	CASSYSRVSGNTIYF	TGTGCCAGCAGTTACTCCCGGGTCTCTGGAAACACCATATATTTT
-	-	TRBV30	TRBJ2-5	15	CAWSVQHYGKKTQYF	TGTGCCTGGAGTGTACAACATTACGGGAAAAAGACCCAGTACTTC
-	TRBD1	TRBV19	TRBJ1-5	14	CASMPGQANQPQHF	TGTGCCAGTATGCCGGGACAGGCCAATCAGCCCCAGCATTTT
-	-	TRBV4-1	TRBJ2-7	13	CASSQDRSYEQYF	TGCGCCAGCAGCCAAGATAGATCCTACGAGCAGTACTTC